Below are 17 T cell receptor beta chains sequenced from a single sample in a study of spatial heterogeneity in lung cancer. Findings of the study overall: For expanded intratumoral alpha and beta TCRs, counts tracked tumor mutation counts.

Described time point: sample taken at primary tumor resection. TCRdb independently ran MiXCR on the 5' RACE reads; one entry per CDR3 protein. The repertoire holds about 13,000 distinct CDR3 sequences, around 5.6% seen once, with 8.5% to 14% in the top ten. Which antigens these TCRs recognize remains unknown. The material was lung tumor tissue, obtained at surgery. The receptors derive from a female donor with early-stage non-small cell lung cancer.

At least ten counts were recorded for this clonotype. The genes are TRBV7-8 and TRBJ2-5; TRBD2 aligns across 9 bases. After removal of 5 bases from V and 7 bases from J, the junction contained 14 bases not matched to a gene. The CDR3 is made up of 16 amino acids. Germline V gene lookup returns CDR1 SGHVS and CDR2 FQNEAQ. This chain's CDR3 is CASSRQAGGREGTQYF. As DNA, the CDR3 is TGTGCCAGCAGCCGACAAGCGGGGGGCCGGGAAGGGACCCAGTACTTC.

Many counts were recorded for this clonotype. This sequence joins TRBV20-1 and TRBJ1-2; no reliable D call. Trimming pared 4 bases from V and 4 bases from J, leaving 10 bases between. The CDR3 is 12 residues long. CDR1 DFQATT and CDR2 SNEGSKA come from the germline V gene (reference sequence). In DNA, the CDR3 is TGCAGTGCTATATACAGATTCTATGGCTACACCTTC. It encodes CSAIYRFYGYTF.

This clonotype has at least ten counts. The chain employs TRBV7-2 and TRBJ2-7, with a possible D match to TRBD2 (5 bases). V lost 6 bases, J lost 5 bases, and 14 bases lay in between. The CDR3 runs 13 residues. Germline assignment: CDR1 SGHTA and CDR2 FQGNSA. For the CDR3, the DNA is TGTGCCAGCAGTTGGACTGTGAGGAACGAGCAGTACTTC. Translated: CASSWTVRNEQYF.

At least ten counts were recorded for this clonotype. The V gene is TRBV12-3 or TRBV12-4, the J gene TRBJ1-5; a weak D match, TRBD1 (5 bases). CDR3 length: 12 amino acids. V dropped 2 bases and J dropped 12 bases, with 11 bases sitting between them. The CDR3 protein is CASSLLGRSQHF. The DNA for the CDR3 is TGTGCCAGCAGTTTACTGGGACGGAGCCAGCATTTT.

This clonotype was observed many times. The chain joins TRBV12-3 or TRBV12-4 to TRBJ1-1; D perhaps matches TRBD1 (5 bases). V lost 7 bases, J lost 5 bases, and 11 bases lay in between. CDR3 size: 12 residues. The CDR3 protein is CASTFGGTEAFF. The CDR3, as DNA: TGTGCCAGCACATTCGGGGGAACTGAAGCTTTCTTT.

This clonotype was recorded many times. This chain joins TRBV4-1 and TRBJ1-2, with TRBD1 matching over 12 bases. CDR1 MGHRA and CDR2 YSYEKL come from the germline V gene. This CDR3 contains 16 residues. The ends lost 4 bases at V and 6 bases at J; junction bases unmatched: 9. CDR3 amino acids: CASSRIGTGGANGYTF. As DNA, the CDR3 is TGCGCCAGCAGCCGGATCGGGACAGGGGGCGCAAATGGCTACACCTTC.

In this sample, this clonotype turned up many times. The V gene is TRBV4-2, the J gene TRBJ2-7; 11 bases map to TRBD2. Trimming removed 2 bases from V and 4 bases from J; junction bases left unmatched: 7. There are 16 residues in the CDR3. CDR1 and CDR2 from the germline V gene are LGHNA and YNFKEQ. CDR3 sequence: CASSQLLAGAGYEQYF. CDR3 DNA sequence: TGTGCCAGCAGCCAATTACTAGCGGGGGCCGGGTACGAGCAGTACTTC.

Ten or more counts support this clonotype. The rearrangement joins TRBV2 to TRBJ2-7, with 8 bases aligning to TRBD1. This CDR3 contains 17 residues. Germline assignment: CDR1 SNHLY and CDR2 FYNNEI. J lost 4 bases, V lost 0 bases, and 11 bases had no gene match. The CDR3 reads CASSEALPQGAWYEQYF. The CDR3 DNA follows: TGTGCCAGCAGTGAAGCGCTTCCGCAGGGGGCATGGTACGAGCAGTACTTC.

By sample share, this clonotype is medium-sized. V gene TRBV27 combines with J gene TRBJ2-5; the D is unclear. V dropped 8 bases and J dropped 6 bases, with 22 bases sitting between them. The CDR3 runs to 15 residues. The germline CDR1 and CDR2 sequences are MNHEY and SMNVEV (reference sequence). The CDR3 bases are TGTGCCAGCTCCTCGATGCCCGGCAGTCATCAGACCCAGTACTTC. Protein sequence: CASSSMPGSHQTQYF.

This clonotype was recorded many times. The J gene is TRBJ1-1, the V gene TRBV12-3 or TRBV12-4; D remains ambiguous. V lost 5 bases and J lost 4, with 20 bases in between. This CDR3 spans 16 amino acids. In DNA, the CDR3 is TGTGCCAGCAGTAAGGGTCTCGGGCAGGCGATCACTGAAGCTTTCTTT. Protein sequence: CASSKGLGQAITEAFF.

This clonotype occurred many times. The chain's CDR3 is CASSDSRGPRRETQYF. CDR3 bases: TGTGCCAGCAGCGATTCAAGGGGGCCCCGGAGGGAGACCCAGTACTTC. The gene calls are TRBV28 and TRBJ2-5, with 7 bases that match TRBD1. The V segment lost 6 bases and the J segment 5 bases; nucleotides outside the gene matches: 15. In germline, CDR1 is MDHEN, CDR2 SYDVKM. This CDR3 has 16 amino acids.

This clonotype was counted ten times or more. The chain links TRBV30 to TRBJ2-1; no reliable D call. The CDR3 has 13 residues. CDR1 and CDR2 from the germline V gene are GTSNPN and SVGIG (reference sequence). Between the trimmed V and J ends, which lost 2 bases and 4 bases, there was a span of 9 bases. CDR3 DNA: TGTGCCTGGAGTCCCCTTCAATACAATGAGCAGTTCTTC. This translates into CAWSPLQYNEQFF.

This clonotype was seen repeatedly, ten times or more. The chain employs TRBV7-2 and TRBJ1-2, with 7 bases aligning to TRBD1. Germline CDR1 SGHTA, CDR2 FQGNSA. V gave up 5 bases and J gave up 4 bases; unmatched junction bases: 13. The CDR3 sequence is 16 residues long. CDR3 nucleotide sequence: TGTGCCAGCAGCCCCACCGACAGGGTTAGAGGCTATGGCTACACCTTC. Residues: CASSPTDRVRGYGYTF.

This clonotype rates as medium-sized. This sequence joins TRBV5-1 and TRBJ2-1; TRBD2 aligns across 8 bases. Germline V lookup: CDR1 SGHRS, CDR2 YFSETQ. There are 15 residues in the CDR3. After removal of 4 bases from V and 1 base from J, the junction contained 4 bases not matched to a gene. Here the CDR3 DNA reads TGCGCCAGCAGCCTAACTAGCGGATCCTACAATGAGCAGTTCTTC. Amino acid sequence: CASSLTSGSYNEQFF.

This chain connects TRBV9 to TRBJ2-7; D tentatively reads TRBD1 or TRBD2 (5 bases each). V shed 3 bases and J shed 7 bases, with 8 bases lying between them. Germline V gene data show CDR1 as SGDLS and CDR2 as YYNGEE. This CDR3 region has 11 residues. Here the CDR3 DNA reads TGTGCCAGCAGCGGGGGGAATGAGCAGTACTTC. This gives the protein CASSGGNEQYF.

This clonotype was seen at least ten times. The rearrangement joins TRBV28 to TRBJ2-3, with 9 bases lining up with TRBD2. The CDR3 runs to 18 residues. Looked up from germline, CDR1 is MDHEN and CDR2 is SYDVKM. V shed 3 bases, J shed 2 bases, and the junction held 12 bases outside the gene matches. CDR3 nucleotide sequence: TGTGCCAGCAGTTTTTCGCGGTGGCGGGGGGGGTTCACAGATACGCAGTATTTT. This gives the protein CASSFSRWRGGFTDTQYF.

The V and J genes are TRBV4-2 and TRBJ2-3; a possible D gene is TRBD2 (6 bases). The CDR3 is made up of 18 amino acids. The germline V and J ends were trimmed by 6 bases and 6 bases, with 28 bases remaining between them. Germline CDR1 reads LGHNA; CDR2 reads YNFKEQ. CDR3: CASSPGPTPDYVSDTQYF. CDR3 DNA: TGTGCCAGCAGTCCGGGGCCGACCCCGGACTACGTGTCGGATACGCAGTATTTT.